A single sample is the source of the 31 T cell receptor beta chains below, sequenced in a study of Ad26.COV2.S vaccination and SARS-CoV-2 variants. Profiling relied on immunoSEQ multiplex PCR, and the TCRdb table lists in-frame clones only, not all of them. This table has some 330,000 clones, approximately 87% appearing once. Noted treatment: approximately 18 received Ad26.COV2.S at low or high dose, single or two shots; several received placebo; per-sample allocation not given. Collection of samples fell on day 63 after the first vaccine or placebo injection. The sequenced sample was peripheral blood, obtained in a trial of Ad26.COV2.S vaccine versus placebo. Receptors originate from a person between 18 and 59 years old who received the Ad26.COV2.S COVID-19 vaccine or a placebo.

This rearrangement joins TRBV7-3 to TRBJ2-1, with TRBD2 matching 10 bases. V lost 5 bases, J lost 2 bases, and 6 bases stayed unmatched. The germline gives CDR1 SGHTA, CDR2 FQGTGA. The CDR3 runs to 16 residues. The CDR3 coding sequence is TGTGCCAGCAGCCCACGGACTAGCGGCCCCTACAATGAGCAGTTCTTC. Translated, it gives CASSPRTSGPYNEQFF.

This clone was detected once. V gene TRBV27 combines with J gene TRBJ1-2; D is possibly TRBD1 (5 bases). Trimming shortened V by 2 bases and J by 0 bases, and 10 bases separated the two germline ends. CDR3 length equals 15 residues. Germline V lookup: CDR1 MNHEY, CDR2 SMNVEV (reference sequence). The CDR3 nucleotides are TGTGCCAGCAGTTTAGTCGGGACCTCTAACTATGGCTACACCTTC. Its translation is CASSLVGTSNYGYTF.

The rearrangement joins TRBV28 to TRBJ1-1; TRBD1 agrees at 11 bases. V gave up 5 bases and J gave up 5 bases; unmatched junction bases: 10. The CDR3 loop spans 16 amino acids. Germline V gene sequence: CDR1 MDHEN, CDR2 SYDVKM. The chain's CDR3 is CASSLGGTGGKTEAFF. DNA for the CDR3: TGTGCCAGCAGTCTAGGGGGGACAGGGGGAAAAACTGAAGCTTTCTTT.

The rearrangement links TRBV5-6 to TRBJ2-7; perhaps D is TRBD1 or TRBD2 (5 bases each). Germline CDR1 and CDR2: SGHDT and YYEEEE. With 2 bases removed from V and 3 bases from J, the gap between germline ends came to 9 bases. The CDR3 has 13 amino acids. The CDR3 DNA reads as TGTGCCAGCAGCTTAGGGACCTACTACGAGCAGTACGTC. This encodes CASSLGTYYEQYV.

The genes are TRBV5-4 and TRBJ1-4; D gene ambiguous. The CDR3 sequence is 16 residues long. The germline V gene encodes CDR1 SGHNT and CDR2 YYREEE (reference sequence). The V gene lost 9 bases and the J gene lost 3 bases, with 21 bases spanning the gap. CDR3 sequence (DNA): TGTGCCACCACACAAGGCGCTGGAGGCGCTAATGAAAAACTGTTTTTT. Its translation: CATTQGAGGANEKLFF.

This clone was picked up a small number of times. Here the CDR3 reads CASSSIGPPNTGELFF. The DNA for the CDR3 is TGTGCCAGCAGCTCGATAGGGCCTCCTAACACCGGGGAGCTGTTTTTT. The rearrangement links TRBV11-3 to TRBJ2-2; D remains ambiguous. The CDR3 consists of 16 residues. Germline CDR1 and CDR2: SGHNT and YENEEA. Trimming cost V 4 bases and J 2 bases, with 14 bases left between them.

V is TRBV6-5 and J is TRBJ2-5; 11 positions match TRBD2. The CDR3 length is 16 residues. Germline trimming cut 2 bases from V and 0 bases from J; bases unmatched to any gene: 2. Germline lookup yields CDR1 MNHEY and CDR2 SVGAGI. For the CDR3, the DNA is TGTGCCAGCAGTTACGGGACTAGCGGCGACCAAGAGACCCAGTACTTC. It yields the protein CASSYGTSGDQETQYF.

The chain links TRBV4-1 to TRBJ2-5; D is undetermined. This CDR3 spans 13 amino acids. Deletions cut 1 base from V and 10 bases from J, with 13 bases between. CDR1 is MGHRA, CDR2 YSYEKL, per germline. CDR3 DNA: TGCGCCAGCAGCCAAGTCGGAAAGAAAGTCCAGTACTTC. Translation gives CASSQVGKKVQYF.

This chain uses TRBV4-1 with TRBJ1-1; 7 nucleotides line up with TRBD1. The trim removed 0 bases at V and 0 bases at J, leaving 13 bases unmatched. Germline V CDR1 and CDR2: MGHRA, YSYEKL. CDR3 length: 19 amino acids. CDR3 sequence reads: CASSQDFKIGTALNTEAFF. The DNA of the CDR3 is TGCGCCAGCAGCCAAGATTTTAAGATAGGGACAGCGTTGAACACTGAAGCTTTCTTT.

The genes are TRBV6-6 and TRBJ2-5; TRBD1 agrees at 7 bases. This CDR3 has 12 amino acids. V dropped 6 bases and J dropped 2; count of bases not matched to a gene: 0. Germline V gene data show CDR1 as MNHNY and CDR2 as SVGAGI (reference sequence). The CDR3 here is CASRQGQETQYF. The CDR3, as DNA: TGTGCCAGCAGACAGGGGCAAGAGACCCAGTACTTC.

In its sample, this clone was seen once. The chain recombines TRBV27 with TRBJ1-1, with TRBD1 matching 7 bases. V trimming: 6 bases; J trimming: 8 bases; junction bases outside the gene matches: 6. The CDR3 totals 12 residues. Germline CDR1 is MNHEY and CDR2 is SMNVEV (reference sequence). The CDR3 here is CASRGLTGEAFF. Here the CDR3 DNA reads TGTGCCAGCAGGGGACTGACAGGGGAAGCTTTCTTT.

V gene TRBV6-2 or TRBV6-3 combines with J gene TRBJ2-5; 12 bases are a match to TRBD2. Germline V lookup: CDR1 MNHEY, CDR2 SVGEGT. The J segment lost 5 bases and the V segment lost 2 bases, leaving 0 bases of the junction unmatched. CDR3 length: 14 residues. The CDR3 DNA reads TGTGCCAGCAGTTACCTAGCGGGGGGGGAGACCCAGTACTTC. Its protein is CASSYLAGGETQYF.

The chain recombines TRBV6-5 with TRBJ1-1; D possibly corresponds to TRBD1 (6 bases). Germline lookup yields CDR1 MNHEY and CDR2 SVGAGI. The V and J ends lost 6 bases and 4 bases respectively, with 15 bases between them. The CDR3 is 14 amino acids. The DNA for the CDR3 is TGTGCCAGCAGGCCGACAGGTTCCACCACTGAAGCTTTCTTT. As protein: CASRPTGSTTEAFF.

The chain recombines TRBV18 with TRBJ2-2, with 7 positions matching TRBD2. Germline trimming cut 4 bases from V and 1 base from J; bases unmatched to any gene: 0. This CDR3 has 14 amino acids. Germline loops: CDR1 KGHSH, CDR2 LQKENI. The CDR3 is CASSLAGNTGELFF. CDR3 DNA: TGTGCCAGCTCACTAGCGGGGAACACCGGGGAGCTGTTTTTT.

This chain connects TRBV6-5 to TRBJ2-2; no firm D call. The CDR3 spans 14 residues. Germline CDR1 MNHEY, CDR2 SVGAGI. CDR3 in amino acids: CAARPLQHPGELFF. CDR3 nucleotide sequence: TGTGCTGCGAGGCCACTCCAACACCCCGGGGAGCTGTTTTTT.

The rearrangement links TRBV18 to TRBJ2-7; TRBD1 agrees at 7 bases. The CDR3 has 12 residues. V lost 4 bases, J lost 4 bases, and 1 base stayed unmatched. Germline CDR1 reads KGHSH; CDR2 reads LQKENI. CDR3 region: CASSRDSYEQYF. The CDR3 nucleotides are TGTGCCAGCTCACGGGACAGTTACGAGCAGTACTTC. The complete variable domain, with remaining parts taken from reference TRBV18 and TRBJ2-7, reads NAGVMQNPRHLVRRRGQEARLRCSPMKGHSHVYWYRQLPEEGLKFMVYLQKENIIDESGMPKERFSAEFPKEGPSILRIQQVVRGDSAAYFCASSRDSYEQYFGPGTRLTVT.

This clone was seen a single time. The chain is built from TRBV19 and TRBJ1-1; the D is unclear. Germline CDR1 and CDR2: LNHDA and SQIVND (reference sequence). The CDR3 runs 14 residues. V lost 2 bases and J 0 bases, leaving 7 bases between the germline ends. The CDR3 reads CASSISLMNTEAFF. In DNA form, the CDR3 reads TGTGCCAGTAGTATAAGCTTAATGAACACTGAAGCTTTCTTT.

This sequence joins TRBV4-1 and TRBJ2-3; TRBD2 is a possible D gene (6 bases). V was trimmed by 11 bases and J by 5 bases, leaving 17 bases between them. The CDR3 extends over 13 amino acids. Germline assignment: CDR1 MGHRA and CDR2 YSYEKL. The CDR3 sequence is CASLGGLGDTQYF. In nucleotides, the CDR3 is TGCGCCTCCTTAGGAGGGCTAGGAGATACGCAGTATTTT.

The chain joins TRBV7-2 to TRBJ1-1; D perhaps matches TRBD1 (5 bases). The CDR3 extends over 17 amino acids. V was clipped by 8 bases and J by 0 bases, with 22 bases between them. The germline V gene has CDR1 SGHTA and CDR2 FQGNSA. CDR3 in amino acids: CASAYHAGGILNTEAFF. The CDR3 DNA reads as TGTGCCAGCGCTTATCACGCGGGGGGAATATTGAACACTGAAGCTTTCTTT.

The chain is built from TRBV7-8 and TRBJ2-1; 8 bases match TRBD1. V gave up 0 bases and J gave up 8 bases; unmatched junction bases: 6. CDR1 and CDR2 from the germline V gene are SGHVS and FQNEAQ. The length of the CDR3 is 15 residues. DNA of the CDR3: TGTGCCAGCAGCTTAGCGGGGCAGGGGGCCGATGAGCAGTTCTTC. Amino acids: CASSLAGQGADEQFF.

This chain joins TRBV6-5 and TRBJ1-2; D not certain. This CDR3 spans 13 amino acids. Trimming took 5 bases from V and 8 from J, leaving 15 bases between them. Germline-derived CDR1 and CDR2 are MNHEY and SVGAGI. CDR3 DNA: TGTGCCAGCAGTCCCGACCGTATGAAGGGCTACACCTTC. Its protein product is CASSPDRMKGYTF.

Only one count was recorded for this clone. The rearrangement uses TRBV5-8 and TRBJ2-7; the D gene is possibly TRBD2 (6 bases). There are 12 residues in the CDR3. V was cut by 0 bases and J by 5 bases, with 6 bases left in between. The V gene's germline CDR1 is SGHTS and CDR2 YDEGEE. The CDR3 is CASSLGGDEQYF. The CDR3 coding sequence is TGTGCCAGCAGCTTGGGGGGGGACGAGCAGTACTTC.

V gene TRBV5-1 combines with J gene TRBJ2-3, with D possibly TRBD2 on 6 matching bases. V was shortened by 4 bases and J by 7 bases, with 10 bases between the two germline ends. The CDR3 is made up of 12 amino acids. Germline V CDR1 and CDR2: SGHRS, YFSETQ. CDR3 nucleotide sequence: TGCGCCAGCAGCCTCACTAGCAATACGCAGTATTTT. Encoded protein: CASSLTSNTQYF.

The V call is TRBV5-6, the J call TRBJ2-5; 8 nucleotides agree with TRBD1. The CDR3 is 15 residues long. Looked up from germline, CDR1 is SGHDT and CDR2 is YYEEEE. J was trimmed by 3 bases and V by 3 bases; bases with no gene match: 7. The CDR3 reads CASSSYPDREETQYF. As DNA, the CDR3 is TGTGCCAGCAGCTCGTACCCGGACAGGGAAGAGACCCAGTACTTC.

V gene TRBV5-4 combines with J gene TRBJ2-1; 12 nucleotides match TRBD2. V shed 1 base and J 0 bases; nucleotides not matched to a gene: 8. The CDR3 extends over 19 amino acids. CDR1 is SGHNT, CDR2 YYREEE, per germline (reference sequence). CDR3 protein: CASSLWDLAGGGSYNEQFF. The CDR3 DNA reads TGTGCCAGCAGCTTGTGGGATCTAGCGGGAGGGGGCTCCTACAATGAGCAGTTCTTC.

This clone is labeled medium-sized. The chain recombines TRBV6-6 with TRBJ1-5; D call uncertain. Trimming left V 4 bases short and J 6 bases short, with 10 bases between. The CDR3 covers 13 residues. CDR1 is MNHNY and CDR2 is SVGAGI in the germline V gene (reference sequence). The CDR3 protein is CASSSRRFQPQHF. As DNA, the CDR3 is TGTGCCAGCAGTTCGAGGAGGTTTCAGCCCCAGCATTTT.

This chain joins TRBV29-1 and TRBJ1-1; D call uncertain. CDR1 is SQVTM, CDR2 ANQGSEA, per germline. The CDR3 runs 11 residues. Trimming took 2 bases from V and 5 from J, leaving 6 bases between them. The CDR3 spells CSVEFRTEAFF. DNA for the CDR3: TGCAGCGTTGAATTCCGGACTGAAGCTTTCTTT.

The chain combines TRBV19 with TRBJ1-2, with 8 positions matching TRBD1. Trimming cost V 5 bases and J 4 bases; bases outside gene matches: 9. CDR1 and CDR2 (germline): LNHDA, SQIVND (reference sequence). The CDR3 contains 15 residues. The CDR3 spells CASSPRDRNLYGYTF. DNA for the CDR3: TGTGCCAGTAGTCCCCGGGACAGGAACCTCTATGGCTACACCTTC.

The chain recombines TRBV9 with TRBJ1-4; D unresolved. The CDR3 has 12 amino acids. V lost 6 bases to trimming and J lost 5 bases, with 8 bases between them. The germline gives CDR1 SGDLS, CDR2 YYNGEE. The CDR3 loop reads CASNRGNEKLFF. In DNA form, the CDR3 reads TGTGCCAGCAATCGAGGCAATGAAAAACTGTTTTTT. The variable domain in full, completed from reference TRBV9 and TRBJ1-4, reads DSGVTQTPKHLITATGQRVTLRCSPRSGDLSVYWYQQSLDQGLQFLIQYYNGEERAKGNILERFSAQQFPDLHSELNLSSLELGDSALYFCASNRGNEKLFFGSGTQLSVL.

CDR3 DNA sequence: TGTGCCAGCAGTTACTCCTTCCCCAGGGTGAGGTCTGGCTACACCTTC. Encoded protein: CASSYSFPRVRSGYTF. This sequence joins TRBV6-2 or TRBV6-3 and TRBJ1-2, with a tentative D call TRBD1 (5 bases). The germline V and J ends were trimmed by 0 bases and 7 bases, with 18 bases remaining between them. The CDR3 length is 16 residues. The germline CDR1 and CDR2 sequences are MNHEY and SVGEGT.

This sequence joins TRBV7-6 and TRBJ1-1, with a tentative D call TRBD1 (5 bases). This CDR3 region has 13 residues. The V and J ends lost 2 bases and 1 base respectively, with 5 bases between them. Germline V lookup: CDR1 SGHVS, CDR2 FNYEAQ. The CDR3 region is CASSLTGNTEAFF. DNA of the CDR3: TGTGCCAGCAGCTTAACAGGGAACACTGAAGCTTTCTTT.